This T cell receptor (beta chain) stems from a study of cytomegalovirus exposure and HLA in healthy donors. It was with 60 Vbeta and 13 Jbeta primers that the PCR ran. Profiling relied on immunoSEQ multiplex PCR, and the TCRdb table lists in-frame clones only, not all of them. The sample has 130,000 to 150,000 clones; about three quarters are singletons. The CDR3 length is 17 residues. Germline assignment: CDR1 MGHRA and CDR2 YSYEKL. Trimming cost V 4 bases and J 2 bases, with 21 bases left between them. With regard to this clone: What it binds is unknown.

Study observations and caveats: A later analysis reported that several of the most significant clusters appeared to be linked to common viral pathogens, among them Epstein-Barr virus. Presence/absence comparisons presumed near-even sequencing depth among donors.

Sequenced sample: PBMCs. The sequence was obtained from a human donor in good health. This chain uses TRBV4-1 with TRBJ2-7, with a weak D call TRBD2 (5 bases). CDR3: CASSPGVASFGAYEQYF. DNA for the CDR3: TGCGCCAGCAGCCCCGGGGTAGCGTCATTTGGGGCCTACGAGCAGTACTTC.